The entry below gives a single T cell receptor (beta chain) sequence along with its context. Which antigen it targets is not known. It has no much larger one-base neighbor in the sample; base qualities were not kept. These data belong to a study of shared clonotypes between healthy human individuals (dated by TCRdb to 2018 to 2021). Background for the entire study: A couple of women and a few men aged 18 to 49 years were included in the cohort. For each donor, CD4 naive and CD4 memory were each run on three plates, CD8 naive on two plates, and CD8 memory on one plate. To estimate repertoire size and how much clonotypes are shared between individuals, the study performed deep sequencing of blood TCR repertoires from roughly five healthy adults. To increase sequencing depth and limit assay-specific biases, TCR repertoire library preparation and sequencing were carried out by different laboratories using diverse techniques. Leukapheresis yielded between about 0.9 and 10 billion PBMCs per donor. What the authors observed across the whole study: Higher generation probabilities were observed for clonotypes shared by all four sorted-subset donors than for non-shared clonotypes. The genetic and exposure-history diversity represented was limited by the small number of donors. Even with the large sequencing depth, rarefaction of the sorted-subset datasets indicated that sequencing was incomplete. Pairwise subsampling indicated that sequencing depth was expected to affect the degree of clonotype sharing among donors. When a few donors were compared, the shared fraction of clonotypes was around 5% for naive CD4, approximately 3.3% for naive CD8, roughly 2.5% for memory CD4, and around 0.37% for memory CD8. Naive subsets generally had larger estimated clonotype richness than memory subsets. Sampling was restricted to blood, and TCR repertoires in tissue are likely to differ from TCR repertoires in blood.

TCR CDR3 regions were amplified from genomic DNA by multiplex PCR using the deep immunoSEQ assay. For each cell subset, the extracted genomic DNA was distributed evenly across all wells of several immunoSEQ 96-well plates, and each plate served as one replicate. For sorted subsets, approximately 210 ng genomic DNA, equal to tens of thousands of T cell genomes, was loaded into each replicate PCR. Purified libraries were measured with a Qubit 3.0 fluorometer, size-checked on a Bioanalyzer 2100, and measured again with the KAPA Library Quantification kit. Every immunoSEQ 96-well plate was sequenced on a separate single-read 150-cycle Illumina NextSeq 550 flow cell. On the authors' methods: Because only junctional sequences without quality scores were contained in the immunoSEQ output, filtering matching that applied to full-length reads could not be performed. Sequences were annotated with PyIR, a Python wrapper for IgBLAST v1.9, and V/J genes and CDR3 were assigned using IMGT germline references. Reads were removed for weak V/J assignments (E-value above 1e-6), missing CDR3, stop codons, out-of-frame junctions, or ambiguous translated residues. V3J clonotypes were defined as sequences sharing the same inferred V gene, J gene, and CDR3 amino acid sequence. Percentage overlap between repertoires was calculated by dividing the number of shared unique clonotypes by the size of the smaller repertoire. Richness of each repertoire was evaluated using RTK rarefaction, the Chao1 estimator, and Recon v2.1 estimates of unobserved clonotypes. For all TCRbeta clonotypes obtained by the gDNA method from a few donors, generation probabilities were computed with OLGA. TCRdb's version of the immuneACCESS table is confined to in-frame rearrangements and falls short of the full clone set. An unresolved V gene accounts for under half of the shortfall where checked; the remainder is of unknown origin. V and J calls and clone size come straight from that table; D and trimming were deduced from the DNA. This sample lists some 2.4 million clones; 93% were detected once. The top ten hold about 0.34% of the sample.

Donors were healthy HIV-negative adults with no recently reported acute infections or vaccinations. Only Caucasian adults living in Nashville, Tennessee, USA were represented among the donors. CD4+ T cells were enriched through magnetic negative selection, after which naive cells were positively selected on CD45RA and the remaining negative fraction served as the memory subset. Blood was collected by leukapheresis, and PBMCs were isolated by Ficoll-Histopaque density gradient centrifugation and then cryopreserved in liquid nitrogen vapor phase. Analytical flow cytometry was used to check the purity and quantity of each magnetically sorted T cell population. Each sorted fraction had its genomic DNA isolated and then quantified by UV absorbance on a Nanodrop 2000c. The CDR3 sequence holds 17 residues, the cysteine and phenylalanine included. CDR3 DNA only is kept here, 51 bases in frame from base 1. CDR1 SGHAT and CDR2 FQNNGV were looked up in the germline V gene. V is reduced by 3 bases and J by 4 bases, leaving a spacing of 21 bases between them.

The receptor was isolated from a man aged 18 to 35 in good health. Some clones in this sample may be carry-over from other donors' samples. Source material: naive CD4+ T cells from PBMCs. What this sample's cell subset or site label stands for: CD45RA+ positively selected. This chain joins TRBV11-2 to TRBJ2-5, with an unclear D gene assignment. The CDR3 region: CASSFRRIGIAGETQYF. The nucleotide sequence reads as follows: TGTGCCAGCAGCTTTCGAAGAATCGGAATAGCCGGAGAGACCCAGTACTTC.